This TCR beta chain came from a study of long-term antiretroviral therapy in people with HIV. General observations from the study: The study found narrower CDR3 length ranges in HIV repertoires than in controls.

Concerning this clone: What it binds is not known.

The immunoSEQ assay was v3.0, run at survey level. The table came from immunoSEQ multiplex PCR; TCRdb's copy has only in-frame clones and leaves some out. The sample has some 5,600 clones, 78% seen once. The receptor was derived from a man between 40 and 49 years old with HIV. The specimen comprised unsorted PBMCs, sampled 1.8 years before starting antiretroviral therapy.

The CDR3 here is CASRGGREGRTGELFF. The CDR3 coding sequence is TGCGCCAGCAGGGGTGGGCGGGAGGGCCGTACCGGGGAGCTGTTTTTT. This chain uses TRBV5-1 with TRBJ2-2; TRBD2 agrees at 9 bases. V dropped 5 bases and J dropped 5; count of bases not matched to a gene: 10. Germline V lookup: CDR1 SGHRS, CDR2 YFSETQ. This CDR3 region has 16 residues. The whole variable domain, filled in from reference TRBV5-1 and TRBJ2-2, reads KAGVTQTPRYLIKTRGQQVTLSCSPISGHRSVSWYQQTPGQGLQFLFEYFSETQRNKGNFPGRFSGRQFSNSRSEMNVSTLELGDSALYLCASRGGREGRTGELFFGEGSRLTVL.